This T cell receptor beta chain derives from a study of blood T cell repertoires in COVID-19. Study as a whole: Samples of COVID-19 (acute and convalescent) were obtained from the United States, Italy and Spain.

Authors' data handling: Nucleated cell number was recorded as an estimate derived from reference gene primer amplification. Method: immunoSEQ multiplex PCR; TCRdb's copy keeps in-frame clones and lacks some. That table furnishes V, J and clone size, whereas the DNA furnished D and trimming. Of a few hundred thousand clones listed, around 89% are singletons. The cohort comprised adults aged about 18 to 100 years residing in under 25 US areas. Germline assignment: CDR1 MNHEY and CDR2 SVGAGI. V dropped 0 bases and J dropped 4; count of bases not matched to a gene: 2. The CDR3 covers 14 residues. This TCR was sampled from a man younger than 30 who had recovered from COVID-19. The chain uses TRBV6-5 and TRBJ1-1, with TRBD1 matching 7 bases. Sequenced sample: PBMCs or T cells enriched from blood (not recorded which). The CDR3, as DNA: TGTGCCAGCAGTTACTCCAGGGGGAGCACTGAAGCTTTCTTT. This gives the protein CASSYSRGSTEAFF.